The following is a T cell receptor beta chain sequence with its context. Its antigen remains unknown. The data derive from a study of cytomegalovirus exposure and HLA in healthy donors. Whole-study results and caveats: Some public TCRs appeared in many individuals, while most sequences were rare. Among TCR beta chains, those listed as cytomegalovirus-associated numbered about 150.

V lost 4 bases, J lost 4 bases, and 5 bases stayed unmatched. CDR3 size: 15 residues. Germline CDR1 and CDR2: LGHNA and YNFKEQ. Repertoires were generated with immunoSEQ multiplex PCR, while TCRdb's copy carries only in-frame clones and drops some. There are around 300,000 clones in the sample; about 85% occur only once, and approximately 1.1% lies in the top ten. The receptor was isolated from a woman in her twenties or thirties in good health and CMV-seropositive. The chain uses TRBV4-2 and TRBJ1-5, with 9 nucleotides matching TRBD1. The specimen was PBMCs. DNA of the CDR3: TGTGCCAGCAGCCGGGGACAGGGAGGGAATCAGCCCCAGCATTTT. This translates into CASSRGQGGNQPQHF.